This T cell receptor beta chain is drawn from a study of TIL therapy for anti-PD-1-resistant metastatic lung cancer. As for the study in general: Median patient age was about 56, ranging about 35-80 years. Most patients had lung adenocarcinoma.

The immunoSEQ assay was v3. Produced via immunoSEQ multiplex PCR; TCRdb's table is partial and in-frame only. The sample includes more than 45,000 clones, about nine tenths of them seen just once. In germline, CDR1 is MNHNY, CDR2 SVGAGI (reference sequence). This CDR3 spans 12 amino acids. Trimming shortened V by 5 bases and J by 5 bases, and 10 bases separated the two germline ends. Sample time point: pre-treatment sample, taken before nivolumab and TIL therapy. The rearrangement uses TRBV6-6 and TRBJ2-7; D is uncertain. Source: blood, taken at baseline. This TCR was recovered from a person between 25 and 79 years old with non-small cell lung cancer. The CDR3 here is CASSLEPNEQYF. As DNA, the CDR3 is TGTGCCAGCAGTCTCGAGCCAAACGAGCAGTACTTC.